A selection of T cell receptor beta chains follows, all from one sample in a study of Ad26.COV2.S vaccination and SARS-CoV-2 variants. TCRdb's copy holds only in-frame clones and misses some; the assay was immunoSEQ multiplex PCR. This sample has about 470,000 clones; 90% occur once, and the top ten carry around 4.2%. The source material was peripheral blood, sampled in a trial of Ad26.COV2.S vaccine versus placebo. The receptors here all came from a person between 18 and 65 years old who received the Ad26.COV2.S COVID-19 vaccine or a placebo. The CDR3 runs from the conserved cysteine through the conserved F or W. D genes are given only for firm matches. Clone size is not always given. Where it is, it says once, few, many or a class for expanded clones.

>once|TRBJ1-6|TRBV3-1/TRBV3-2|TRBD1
TGTGCCAGCAGCCGCCCGACAGGGGACCTCTATAATTCACCCCTCCACTTT
CASSRPTGDLYNSPLHF
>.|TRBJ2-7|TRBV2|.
TGTGCCAGCAGTGAAGATGGGACCATTTCCTACGAGCAGTACTTC
CASSEDGTISYEQYF
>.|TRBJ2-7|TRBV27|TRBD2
TGTGCCAGCAGTTTATCGGGTCTAGCGGGCTCCTACGAGCAGTACTTC
CASSLSGLAGSYEQYF
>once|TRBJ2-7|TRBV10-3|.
TGTGCCATCAGTGTAAACAGCTACGAGCAGTACTTC
CAISVNSYEQYF
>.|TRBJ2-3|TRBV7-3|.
TGTGCCAGCAGCTTAACTGGGGGCGCGGATACGCAGTATTTT
CASSLTGGADTQYF
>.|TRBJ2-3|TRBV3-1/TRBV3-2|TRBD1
TGTGCCAGCAGCCATTTGGGACAGGGGGCGAGAACTAGCACAGATACGCAGTATTTT
CASSHLGQGARTSTDTQYF
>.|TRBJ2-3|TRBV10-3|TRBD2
TGTGCCATCAGGACACTAGCGGGAGCCCCAGATACGCAGTATTTT
CAIRTLAGAPDTQYF
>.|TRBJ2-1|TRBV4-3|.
TGCGCCAGCAGCCAAGATAGAATCTCCTACAATGAGCAGTTCTTC
CASSQDRISYNEQFF
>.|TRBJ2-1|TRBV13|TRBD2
TGTGCCAGCAGCTTCAAACTAGCGGGATGGGAGCAGTTCTTC
CASSFKLAGWEQFF
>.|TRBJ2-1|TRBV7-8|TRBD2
TGTGCCAGCAGCTTCCCTAGACTAGCGGGCAACAATGAGCAGTTCTTC
CASSFPRLAGNNEQFF
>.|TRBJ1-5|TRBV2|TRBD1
TGTGCCAGCAGTAGACAGGGGATGGGGTCGTATTTT
CASSRQGMGSYF
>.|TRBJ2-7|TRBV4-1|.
TGCGCCAGCAGTCCAGGGTACGAGCAGTACTTC
CASSPGYEQYF
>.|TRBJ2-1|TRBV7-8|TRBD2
TGTGCCAGCAGCCTGGGACTAGCCATATCCAATGAGCAGTTCTTC
CASSLGLAISNEQFF
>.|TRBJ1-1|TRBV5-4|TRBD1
TGTGCCAGCAGCCTGACAGGGCGAGGGACTGAAGCTTTCTTT
CASSLTGRGTEAFF
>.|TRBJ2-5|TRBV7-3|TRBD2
TGTGCCAGCAGCCCTCCTAGCGGGAGTTTAGTAAGGAACCAAGAGACCCAGTACTTC
CASSPPSGSLVRNQETQYF
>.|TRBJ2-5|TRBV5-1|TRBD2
TGCGCCAGCAGCTGGGGGACTAGCGGGAGGGCCCCGCGACAAGAGACCCAGTACTTC
CASSWGTSGRAPRQETQYF
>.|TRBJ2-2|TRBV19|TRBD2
TGTGCCAGTAGTATAGACTCTCGGCTAGCGGGAGTTTCCGGGGAGCTGTTTTTT
CASSIDSRLAGVSGELFF
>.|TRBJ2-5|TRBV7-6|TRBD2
TGTGCCAGCAGCATAAGGACTAGCGGGGCCGGGGAGACCCAGTACTTC
CASSIRTSGAGETQYF
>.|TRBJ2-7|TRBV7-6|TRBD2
TGTGCCAGCAGCTCCCGGCGAGGGCGGGAGGACTACGAGCAGTACTTC
CASSSRRGREDYEQYF
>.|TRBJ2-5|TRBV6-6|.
TGTGCCAGCAGTTACTCCTCCCAAGAGACCCAGTACTTC
CASSYSSQETQYF
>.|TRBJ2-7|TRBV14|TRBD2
TGTGCCAGCAGACTAGCGGGAGCGGGGGAGCAGTACTTC
CASRLAGAGEQYF
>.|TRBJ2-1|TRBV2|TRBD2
TGTGCCAGCAGTCCGGGACTAGCGAGCAACAATGAGCAGTTCTTC
CASSPGLASNNEQFF
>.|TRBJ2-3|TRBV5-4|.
TGTGCCAGCAGAGCGGTAGAAGTCACAGATACGCAGTATTTT
CASRAVEVTDTQYF
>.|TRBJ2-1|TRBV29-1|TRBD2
TGCAGCGCCGGGAGGGGAGGACGCCAATTTAATGAGCAGTTCTTC
CSAGRGGRQFNEQFF
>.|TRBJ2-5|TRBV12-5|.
TGTGCTAGTGCCTTAGCGAGCCCCGGGGGAATGACCCAGTACTTC
CASALASPGGMTQYF
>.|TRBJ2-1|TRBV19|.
TGTGCCAGTAGTCACAGACGGGCCATTGGCAATGAGCAGTTCTTC
CASSHRRAIGNEQFF
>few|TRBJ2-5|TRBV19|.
TGTGCCAGTAGTATTGGGGAACCAGAGACCCAGTACTTC
CASSIGEPETQYF
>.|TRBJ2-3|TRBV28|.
TGTGCCAGCAGTTTAGGACCCCCGAGGGATACGCAGTATTTT
CASSLGPPRDTQYF
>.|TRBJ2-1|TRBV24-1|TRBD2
TGTGCCACCAGTGAAAGACTAGCGGTCAATGAGCAGTTCTTC
CATSERLAVNEQFF
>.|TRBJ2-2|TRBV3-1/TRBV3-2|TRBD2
TGTGCCAGCAGCCGCAACCCTAGCGGGAGAGGGTCCGGGGAGCTGTTTTTT
CASSRNPSGRGSGELFF
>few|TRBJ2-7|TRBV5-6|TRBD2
TGTGCCAGCAGCTTCAGGAGGGATAGACTAGCGGGAACCTACGAGCAGTACTTC
CASSFRRDRLAGTYEQYF
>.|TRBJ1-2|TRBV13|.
TGTGCCAGCAGCTTAGGCCGAGGTCAAGGGCATGGCTACACCTTC
CASSLGRGQGHGYTF
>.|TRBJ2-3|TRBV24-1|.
TGTGCCACCAGTCCTCGGGTGAGCGACAGCACAGATACGCAGTATTTT
CATSPRVSDSTDTQYF
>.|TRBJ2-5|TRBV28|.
TGTGCCAGCAGCCCTGGGGGAGTGGCTCGGGAGACCCAGTACTTC
CASSPGGVARETQYF
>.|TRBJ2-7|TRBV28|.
TGTGCCAGCAGTCTCACGGACGCTCCCTACGAGCAGTACTTC
CASSLTDAPYEQYF
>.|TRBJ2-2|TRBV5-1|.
TGCGCCAGCAGCCCAGTGCGGACCGGGGAGCTGTTTTTT
CASSPVRTGELFF
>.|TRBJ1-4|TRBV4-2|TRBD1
TGTGCCAGCAGCCAAGGAGCCGGGACAGGGGTGGAAAAACTGTTTTTT
CASSQGAGTGVEKLFF
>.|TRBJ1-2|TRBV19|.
TGTGCCAGTAGTCAAGACAGCCGCTTTAACTATGGCTACACCTTC
CASSQDSRFNYGYTF
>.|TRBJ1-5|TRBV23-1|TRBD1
TGCGCCAGGCGACAGGGAAATCAGCCCCAGCATTTT
CARRQGNQPQHF
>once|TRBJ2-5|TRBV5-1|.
TGCGCCAGCAGCTCGAAGACGGGCCGTGGGGGGACCCAGTACTTC
CASSSKTGRGGTQYF
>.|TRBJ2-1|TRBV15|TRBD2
TGTGCCACCAGCAGAGAGTTCGGGACTAGCGGGAGCAATGAGCAGTTCTTC
CATSREFGTSGSNEQFF
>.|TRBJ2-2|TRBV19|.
TGTGCCAGTAGCCAGGGTGTCGGGGAGCTGTTTTTT
CASSQGVGELFF
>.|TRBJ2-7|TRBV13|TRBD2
TGTGCCAGCAGCTCGACGGCCCGGGGACTAGCGGACTACGAGCAGTACTTC
CASSSTARGLADYEQYF
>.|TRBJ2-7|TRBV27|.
TGTGCCAGCAGTTTACAGGGTCACGAGCAGTACTTC
CASSLQGHEQYF
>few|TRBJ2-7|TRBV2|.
TGTGCCAGCAGTGAACGGGCCACTCGAAGCTCCTACGAGCAGTACTTC
CASSERATRSSYEQYF
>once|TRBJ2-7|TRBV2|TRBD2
TGTGCCAGCAGTGAAGCCGGACTAGCTTACGGCGAGCAGTACTTC
CASSEAGLAYGEQYF